This TCR beta chain was sequenced during a study of blood T cell repertoires in COVID-19. Study in general: PBMCs, B-cell-depleted T cells, or T cells provided the cDNA or gDNA that made up the material.

Here immunoSEQ multiplex PCR was the method, and the copy in TCRdb shows in-frame clones only, minus some. In the table there are tens of thousands of clones, around 85% of which are singletons. This CDR3 has 16 residues. Per the germline V gene, CDR1 is SGHTA and CDR2 is FQGNSA. V shed 6 bases and J shed 8 bases, with 26 bases lying between them. The chain couples TRBV7-2 to TRBJ2-7; a weak D match, TRBD1 (6 bases). The receptor was derived from an older man with acute or convalescent COVID-19. Specimen: peripheral blood. The CDR3 nucleotides read TGTGCCAGCAGGCCAGGGGCACAGGGAGACGTTGTGAAGCAGTACTTC. Its translation: CASRPGAQGDVVKQYF.